This entry lists 6 T cell receptor beta chains sequenced from one sample in a study of a mutant IDH1 vaccine in newly diagnosed glioma. These receptors' targets are unknown. Stated time point: week 47, end of study. Doses comprised 300 ug of mutant IDH1 20-mer peptide each, plus topical imiquimod. Measured with immunoSEQ multiplex PCR; TCRdb has only the in-frame clones, and not every one. The data hold 75,000 to 95,000 clones, with about 90% observed a single time. The specimen was PBMCs, collected from a glioma patient whose treatment included an IDH1 peptide vaccine. The receptors here all came from a woman in her forties or fifties with glioma.

This clone appeared once. The chain combines TRBV2 with TRBJ1-3; TRBD1 matches 8 bases. The V segment lost 7 bases and the J segment 4 bases; nucleotides outside the gene matches: 9. This CDR3 contains 15 residues. Germline V CDR1 and CDR2: SNHLY, FYNNEI. CDR3 nucleotides: TGTGCCAGCATCCTAAGGCGGACAGGGGGAAACACCATATATTTT. Its translation: CASILRRTGGNTIYF.

V gene TRBV30 combines with J gene TRBJ2-3; 13 bases agree with TRBD2. V lost 1 base, J lost 4 bases, and 5 bases stayed unmatched. The germline gives CDR1 GTSNPN, CDR2 SVGIG (reference sequence). This CDR3 has 16 amino acids. The CDR3 nucleotides are TGTGCCTGGAGTGGGACTAGCGGGAGTGGGGCAGATACGCAGTATTTT. This codes for CAWSGTSGSGADTQYF.

This chain connects TRBV6-1 to TRBJ1-1, with a weak D call TRBD1 (6 bases). The CDR3 consists of 14 residues. The germline V gene has CDR1 MNHNS and CDR2 SASEGT. V gave up 7 bases and J gave up 2 bases, with 14 bases separating them. The CDR3 is CASTTGQRNTEAFF. CDR3 coding DNA: TGTGCCAGCACTACTGGACAGCGAAACACTGAAGCTTTCTTT.

V usage is TRBV30 and J usage is TRBJ2-7, with D maybe TRBD1 (7 bases). This CDR3 has 12 amino acids. V lost 3 bases and J 3 bases, leaving 9 bases between the germline ends. Germline CDR1 is GTSNPN and CDR2 is SVGIG (reference sequence). In nucleotides, the CDR3 is TGTGCCTGGAGGCAGGGGGGCTACGAGCAGTACTTC. It is translated as CAWRQGGYEQYF.

The chain is built from TRBV18 and TRBJ2-7; 9 positions match TRBD2. Germline CDR1 KGHSH, CDR2 LQKENI. Trimming removed 1 base from V and 1 base from J; junction bases left unmatched: 5. The CDR3 sequence is 16 residues long. The CDR3 nucleotides read TGTGCCAGCTCACCACAGGAGCTAGCGGGATCCTACGAGCAGTACTTC. Translated: CASSPQELAGSYEQYF.

The chain couples TRBV6-5 to TRBJ1-2; the match to TRBD1 covers 8 bases. The germline V gene encodes CDR1 MNHEY and CDR2 SVGAGI. The V segment lost 5 bases and the J segment 3 bases; nucleotides outside the gene matches: 5. This CDR3 region has 14 residues. CDR3 protein: CASSLQGDHYGYTF. Written as DNA, the CDR3 is TGTGCCAGCAGTCTACAGGGGGACCACTATGGCTACACCTTC.